Shown below are 4 T cell receptor beta chains from a single sample sequenced in a study of blood T cell repertoires in COVID-19. Using immunoSEQ multiplex PCR, the repertoire was profiled, and TCRdb retains in-frame clones only, with some absent. The sample carries around 330,000 clones, 85% recorded once. Sequencing input: PBMCs or T cells enriched from blood (not recorded which). Receptors were obtained from a woman younger than 45 who had been exposed to COVID-19.

This sequence joins TRBV6-6 and TRBJ2-3; D remains unclear. Germline CDR1 reads MNHNY; CDR2 reads SVGAGI (reference sequence). Trimming cost V 5 bases and J 0 bases, with 18 bases left between them. The CDR3 consists of 17 residues. CDR3 in amino acids: CASSLHYKTSSTDTQYF. The DNA for the CDR3 is TGTGCCAGCAGTCTACACTACAAAACTTCTAGCACAGATACGCAGTATTTT.

The chain uses TRBV3-1 (or the pseudogene TRBV3-2) and TRBJ2-7, with 14 bases aligning to TRBD2. This CDR3 is 16 amino acids long. The germline V gene has CDR1 LGHDT and CDR2 YNNKEL (reference sequence). V lost 5 bases to trimming and J lost 9 bases; unmatched junction nucleotides: 12. For the CDR3, the DNA is TGTGCCAGCAGCTTAGGGACTAGCGGGAGCCAGGGGGGGCAGTACTTC. Its translation is CASSLGTSGSQGGQYF.

The J gene is TRBJ2-5, the V gene TRBV5-1; 10 positions match TRBD2. The CDR3 has 15 amino acids. CDR1 is SGHRS and CDR2 is YFSETQ in the germline V gene. Germline trimming cut 5 bases from V and 5 bases from J; bases unmatched to any gene: 9. CDR3 in DNA: TGCGCCAGCAGGTCTAGCGGGGGACCGCGGGAGACCCAGTACTTC. It specifies CASRSSGGPRETQYF.

V is TRBV7-9 and J is TRBJ2-3; 13 positions match TRBD2. Germline V gene lookup returns CDR1 SEHNR and CDR2 FQNEAQ (reference sequence). The J segment lost 0 bases and the V segment lost 5 bases, leaving 2 bases of the junction unmatched. The CDR3 spans 16 residues. The CDR3 coding sequence is TGTGCCAGCAGCCTGACTAGCGGGAGGAGCACAGATACGCAGTATTTT. It is translated as CASSLTSGRSTDTQYF. Together with reference TRBV7-9 and TRBJ2-3, the CDR3 gives the full variable domain: DTGVSQNPRHKITKRGQNVTFRCDPISEHNRLYWYRQTLGQGPEFLTYFQNEAQLEKSRLLSDRFSAERPKGSFSTLEIQRTEQGDSAMYLCASSLTSGRSTDTQYFGPGTRLTVL.